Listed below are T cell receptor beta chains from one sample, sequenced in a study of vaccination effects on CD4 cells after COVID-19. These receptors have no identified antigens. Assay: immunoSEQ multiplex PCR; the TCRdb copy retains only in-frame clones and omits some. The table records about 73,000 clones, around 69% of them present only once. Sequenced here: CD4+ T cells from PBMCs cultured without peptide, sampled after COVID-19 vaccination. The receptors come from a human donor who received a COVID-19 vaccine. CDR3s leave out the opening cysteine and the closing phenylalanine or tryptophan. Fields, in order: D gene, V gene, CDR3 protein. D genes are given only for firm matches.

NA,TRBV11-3,ASSLNRGID
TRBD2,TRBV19,ASSRGTSGQETQY
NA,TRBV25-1,ASSPTDTPGNTIY
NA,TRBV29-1,SVKETGIYTEAF
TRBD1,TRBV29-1,SANPGQGFIGTEAF
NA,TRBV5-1,ASSLGTPATDTQY
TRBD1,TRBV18,ASSPPTGVTTEAF
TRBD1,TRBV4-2,ASSQTGTVQETQY
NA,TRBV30,AWSDWGEDSRHAPGELF
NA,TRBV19,ASRRVGTERNQPQH
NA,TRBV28,ASSLPPNNSPLH
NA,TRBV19,ASSNLRHPKNIQY
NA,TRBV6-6,ASSLQGAGYT
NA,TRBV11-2,ALAANTGELF
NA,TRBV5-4,ASSLPGTNTGELF
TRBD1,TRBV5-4,ASSSTGASNSGANVLT
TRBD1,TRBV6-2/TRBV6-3,ASSRQTGGIQY
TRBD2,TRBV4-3,ASSRGLAGGLDTQY
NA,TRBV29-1,SIGRQQEETQY
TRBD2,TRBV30,AWTSGGPGELF
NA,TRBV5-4,ASSPGRGDGNTIY
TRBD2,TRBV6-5,ASNPGGALTQY
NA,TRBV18,ASSPGSGGNSPLH
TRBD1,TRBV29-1,SVVTTGEETQY
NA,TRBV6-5,ASSYATGGPGYT
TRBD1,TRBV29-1,SPYQGAGAF
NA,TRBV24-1,ATSDSPGAEAF
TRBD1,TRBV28,ASRTRVVAGTGNGYT
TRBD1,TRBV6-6,ASRTGGVNTEAF
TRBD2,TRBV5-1,ASSSGLAGNNYNEQF
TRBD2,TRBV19,ASTEFPGLGRYTGELF
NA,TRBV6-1,ASSEGPGLGYT
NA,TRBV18,ASSLNGGKETQY
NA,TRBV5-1,ASSLALSGDTEAF
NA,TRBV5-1,ASSILQGRVSYT
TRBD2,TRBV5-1,ASSLTRGGTDTQY
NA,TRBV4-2,ASSQEANTDTQY
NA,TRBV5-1,ASSFRIASTDTQY
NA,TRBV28,ASSFQGALFKETQY
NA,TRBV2,ASSARVDSPLH
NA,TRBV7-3,ASSLTANKPQH
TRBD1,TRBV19,ATKDRGSQPQH
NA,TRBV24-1,ATSEPAATDTQY
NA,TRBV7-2,ASSQSSPGNTIY
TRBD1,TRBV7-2,ASSLDWGTGNEQF
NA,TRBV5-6,ASSFPGNSPLH
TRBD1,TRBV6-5,ASRVTGGGGYT
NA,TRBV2,ASLEQLGNTEAF
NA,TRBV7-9,ASSLGDSSNQPQH